This record concerns one TCR beta chain sequence. CDR1 and CDR2 from the germline V gene are SGDLS and YYNGEE. J gave up 1 base and V 3 bases, and 7 bases lay outside the gene matches. There are 16 residues in the CDR3. This sample stems from a study of CD8 T cells in ankylosing spondylitis. TCR beta libraries were made by quantitative 5'-RACE with molecular barcodes. Each CDR3 protein is one row after TCRdb ran MiXCR on the 5' RACE reads. The sample lists some 340,000 distinct CDR3 sequences, roughly 14% seen once, with roughly 1.1% in the top ten. The clonotype originates from a male donor with ankylosing spondylitis or in good health (not recorded which). What was sequenced was blood, either unsorted or a sorted T cell fraction (not recorded which). V is TRBV9 and J is TRBJ2-3; TRBD2 aligns across 8 bases. CDR3 sequence: CASSGSGTRGTDTQYF. CDR3 DNA: TGTGCCAGCAGCGGAAGTGGGACTAGGGGCACAGATACGCAGTATTTT.